The sequence of this TCR beta chain was determined in a study of T cells after somatic rescue of genetic block. Germline trimming cut 2 bases from V and 5 bases from J; bases unmatched to any gene: 5. CDR1 is SEHNR and CDR2 is FQNEAQ in the germline V gene (reference sequence). The CDR3 covers 15 residues. Profiled with immunoSEQ multiplex PCR; TCRdb holds only in-frame clones, not every one. The sample lists around 50,000 clones; approximately 96% were seen once. Input material: peripheral blood mononuclear cells (PBMCs). The sequence derives from a child under three years old. The chain couples TRBV7-9 to TRBJ2-1; 8 nucleotides line up with TRBD2. The CDR3 region is CASSLPGGLNNEQFF. DNA of the CDR3: TGTGCCAGCAGCTTACCGGGAGGGCTGAACAATGAGCAGTTCTTC.